These T cell receptor beta chains were read from a single sample in a study of untreated major depressive disorder. Sequenced by immunoSEQ multiplex PCR; TCRdb stores in-frame clones only, minus some. Of about 21,000 clones in the sample, roughly 89% were seen once. Material for sequencing was CD4+ T cells from PBMCs. The receptors derive from a woman in her thirties or forties in good health. The CDR3 runs from the conserved cysteine through the conserved F or W. D genes are given only for firm matches. A row's size may be missing; if present it is once, few, many or a size class.

d_call | j_call | clone_size | v_call | cdr3_nt | cdr3_aa
TRBD2 | TRBJ2-3 | . | TRBV5-1 | TGCGCCAGCAAACCCCACGGGCTAGCGGGGGGGTACCTCAGCACAGATACGCAGTATTTT | CASKPHGLAGGYLSTDTQYF
. | TRBJ1-1 | . | TRBV6-1 | TGTGCCAGCAGTGACCCCCGTGGAAACACTGAAGCTTTCTTT | CASSDPRGNTEAFF
. | TRBJ2-4 | . | TRBV28 | TGTGCCAGCAGTTTCAGGGGTGTTAACATTCAGTACTTC | CASSFRGVNIQYF
TRBD1 | TRBJ1-2 | . | TRBV10-3 | TGTGCCATCAGTGAGACAGGGGGCTATGGCTACACCTTC | CAISETGGYGYTF
TRBD1 | TRBJ2-7 | . | TRBV6-6 | TGTGCCAGCACTTTCGGGACAGGTGGCCCCTACGAGCAGTACTTC | CASTFGTGGPYEQYF
TRBD2 | TRBJ2-1 | once | TRBV9 | TGTGCCAGCAGCGTAGAGTCGATGAGCGGGAAGAGGGTTGAGCAGTTCTTC | CASSVESMSGKRVEQFF
. | TRBJ2-5 | . | TRBV19 | TGTGCCAGTAGTAGCATGGGGGGCGGGAAGACCCAGTACTTC | CASSSMGGGKTQYF
. | TRBJ1-1 | . | TRBV6-5 | TGTGCCAGCAGCCCCGAGAGGGGTACTGAAGCTTTCTTT | CASSPERGTEAFF
. | TRBJ2-1 | . | TRBV13 | TGTGCCAGCAGCCTCCAAACAACAGCCAATGAGCAGTTCTTC | CASSLQTTANEQFF
TRBD1 | TRBJ1-1 | . | TRBV4-1 | TGCGCCAGCAGCCAAGATAGTCGGCCAGGGGGGACTGAAGCTTTCTTT | CASSQDSRPGGTEAFF
. | TRBJ2-5 | . | TRBV5-4 | TGTGCCAGCAGCTCCCAAGAGACCCAGTACTTC | CASSSQETQYF
. | TRBJ2-6 | few | TRBV5-1 | TGCGCCAGCAGCTTGGACAGTACTAGGTCGGCTGGGGCCAACGTCCTGACTTTC | CASSLDSTRSAGANVLTF
. | TRBJ1-4 | . | TRBV15 | TGTGCCACCCGGGGTAGGGCTAATGAAAAACTGTTTTTT | CATRGRANEKLFF
TRBD2 | TRBJ2-1 | . | TRBV5-4 | TGTGCCAGCAGCTTTGGACTAGCGGGGATCTACAATGAGCAGTTCTTC | CASSFGLAGIYNEQFF
TRBD1 | TRBJ1-5 | . | TRBV5-1 | TGCGCCAGCAGCGAGGGACAGCCCAATCAGCCCCAGCATTTT | CASSEGQPNQPQHF
TRBD1 | TRBJ2-1 | . | TRBV6-1 | TGTGCCAGCAGTGACCCAGGACAGGGGAGTAATGAGCAGTTCTTC | CASSDPGQGSNEQFF
TRBD1 | TRBJ1-2 | . | TRBV5-4 | TGTGCCAGCAGTCCCGGGACAGGGCCGCTCGGCTACACCTTC | CASSPGTGPLGYTF
. | TRBJ2-7 | . | TRBV27 | TGTGCCAGCAGGAGCGAGACGCTGGGGGGAGCACGGAAAGAGCAGTACTTC | CASRSETLGGARKEQYF
. | TRBJ2-6 | . | TRBV2 | TGTGCCAGCAGGGTGGACGGTTCTGTTGGGGCCAACGTCCTGACTTTC | CASRVDGSVGANVLTF
TRBD1 | TRBJ1-1 | . | TRBV5-1 | TGCGCCAGCAGCCCGGGACAGTCACTTGCCTGGTACACTGAAGCTTTCTTT | CASSPGQSLAWYTEAFF
TRBD1 | TRBJ2-7 | . | TRBV4-1 | TGCGCCAGCAGCCACCCGGGACAGGGTATGAGGTACGAGCAGTACTTC | CASSHPGQGMRYEQYF
TRBD1 | TRBJ1-2 | . | TRBV18 | TGTGCCAGCTCACCAGGGACAGGGGGAGGCTACACCTTC | CASSPGTGGGYTF
. | TRBJ1-4 | . | TRBV9 | TGTGCCAGCAGCGTACAGCCGGGACGGGAAGGTCCAACTAATGAAAAACTGTTTTTT | CASSVQPGREGPTNEKLFF
TRBD2 | TRBJ2-3 | . | TRBV9 | TGTGCCAGCAGCGTACAGGGAGGGGCAGATACGCAGTATTTT | CASSVQGGADTQYF
TRBD1 | TRBJ1-2 | . | TRBV9 | TGTGCCAGCAGCTCACCTACGCTCGGACAGGGAAACTATGGCTACACCTTC | CASSSPTLGQGNYGYTF
. | TRBJ1-1 | once | TRBV6-6 | TGTGCCAGCAGCAGCCAGGGATTTTCCACTGAAGCTTTCTTT | CASSSQGFSTEAFF
. | TRBJ1-6 | once | TRBV2 | TGTGCCAGCAGCGACCGAGGGGGTTCACCCCTCCACTTT | CASSDRGGSPLHF
TRBD2 | TRBJ2-1 | once | TRBV4-3 | TGCGCCAGCAGCCAAGATTGGTCGGGGGGAAACTACAATGAGCAGTTCTTC | CASSQDWSGGNYNEQFF
TRBD1 | TRBJ1-1 | . | TRBV28 | TGTGCCAGCAGAAACAGGGGTCAGAACACTGAAGCTTTCTTT | CASRNRGQNTEAFF
TRBD2 | TRBJ2-2 | once | TRBV5-1 | TGCGCCAGCAGCTTGCTAGCGGGAGTTACCGGGGAGCTGTTTTTT | CASSLLAGVTGELFF
. | TRBJ2-5 | . | TRBV25-1 | TGTGCCAGCAGTGAATTGGGAGGGGGTAGGAAAGAGACCCAGTACTTC | CASSELGGGRKETQYF
. | TRBJ1-2 | . | TRBV10-3 | TGTGCCATCAGTGATTTTGAGGGGGGCTATGGCTACACCTTC | CAISDFEGGYGYTF
TRBD1 | TRBJ1-1 | few | TRBV10-1 | TGCGCCAGCAGTGAAAGGGGCAGGGGGCCGCAAATCTTT | CASSERGRGPQIF
. | TRBJ2-1 | . | TRBV5-6 | TGTGCCAGCAGCCTTGACAGCTTACAGTACAATGAGCAGTTCTTC | CASSLDSLQYNEQFF
TRBD1 | TRBJ1-2 | . | TRBV5-6 | TGTGCCAGCAGCTTAGCCGACAGGGGAGGCTATGGCTACACCTTC | CASSLADRGGYGYTF
. | TRBJ2-7 | . | TRBV6-1 | TGTGCCAGCATCACAGACAGTTCCTACGAGCAGTACTTC | CASITDSSYEQYF
. | TRBJ1-5 | . | TRBV5-1 | TGCGCCAGCAGCCCTTCAGGGATGGGGACCAATCAGCCCCAGCATTTT | CASSPSGMGTNQPQHF
. | TRBJ1-2 | . | TRBV28 | TGTGCCACCCGGGGGCGACCTTATGTCTACACCTTC | CATRGRPYVYTF
. | TRBJ2-2 | . | TRBV5-4 | TGTGCCAGCAGCTCCTGGACAGACGGCACCGGGGAGCTGTTTTTT | CASSSWTDGTGELFF
TRBD2 | TRBJ2-4 | . | TRBV9 | TGTGCCAGCAGCGCGGGGGGGCCCGCCAAAAACATTCAGTACTTC | CASSAGGPAKNIQYF
TRBD2 | TRBJ2-7 | . | TRBV25-1 | TGTGCCAGCAGTGAGTCGGGACTAACAATCTACGAGCAGTACTTC | CASSESGLTIYEQYF
. | TRBJ1-2 | . | TRBV28 | TGTGCCAGCAGTTTGGGGGTGAATCTCTCCGGCTACACCTTC | CASSLGVNLSGYTF
TRBD1 | TRBJ1-2 | few | TRBV6-4 | TGTGCCAGCAGTCCTGACAGGGACGGCGCCTATGGCTACACCTTC | CASSPDRDGAYGYTF
. | TRBJ1-1 | . | TRBV7-3 | TGTGCCAGCAGCCAAAACTATAACACTGAAGCTTTCTTT | CASSQNYNTEAFF
TRBD1 | TRBJ2-3 | . | TRBV28 | TGTGCCAGCAGTTTACCTGGACAGGGGAGGTATTTT | CASSLPGQGRYF
TRBD1 | TRBJ1-1 | once | TRBV19 | TGTGCCAGTAGTCCTGGGACAGGGGGCGACACTGAAGCTTTCTTT | CASSPGTGGDTEAFF
. | TRBJ1-3 | . | TRBV5-6 | TGTGCCAGCAGCTTGTCCGGGGGGACGATGCGGGCTGGAAACACCATATATTTT | CASSLSGGTMRAGNTIYF
. | TRBJ2-2 | . | TRBV6-6 | TGTGCCAGCAGCGGGACAAACACCGGGGAGCTGTTTTTT | CASSGTNTGELFF
TRBD2 | TRBJ2-7 | . | TRBV6-6 | TGTGCCAGCAGTTACGGGGTTAGCGGGAGTACCTACGAGCAGTACTTC | CASSYGVSGSTYEQYF
. | TRBJ2-3 | . | TRBV6-9 | TGTGCCAACGGGGGATTTTTAGATACGCAGTATTTT | CANGGFLDTQYF
TRBD1 | TRBJ2-1 | . | TRBV10-2 | TGCGCCAGCATCTTCCGGGACAGCTCCTACAATGAGCAGTTCTTC | CASIFRDSSYNEQFF
TRBD2 | TRBJ2-5 | . | TRBV6-1 | TGTGCCAGCAGGGAAGGGGCTAGCGGGACCGGGGGGGTATCAGAGACCCAGTACTTC | CASREGASGTGGVSETQYF
. | TRBJ2-6 | . | TRBV5-5 | TGTGCCAGCAGCTGGGGAGGAAATTCTGGGGCCAACGTCCTGACTTTC | CASSWGGNSGANVLTF
. | TRBJ2-2 | . | TRBV21-1 | TGTGCCAGCAGCAAAGGGGAGCGGGAGCGCACCGGGGAGCTGTTTTTT | CASSKGERERTGELFF